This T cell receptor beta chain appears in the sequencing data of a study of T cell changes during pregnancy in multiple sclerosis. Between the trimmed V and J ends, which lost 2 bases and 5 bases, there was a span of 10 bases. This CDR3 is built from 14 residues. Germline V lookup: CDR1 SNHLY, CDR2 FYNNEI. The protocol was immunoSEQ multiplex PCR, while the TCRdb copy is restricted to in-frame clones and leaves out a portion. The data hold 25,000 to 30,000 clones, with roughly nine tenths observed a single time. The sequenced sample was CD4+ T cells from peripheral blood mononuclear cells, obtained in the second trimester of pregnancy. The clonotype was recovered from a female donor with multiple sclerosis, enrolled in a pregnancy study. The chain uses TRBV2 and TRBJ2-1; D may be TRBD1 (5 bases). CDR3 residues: CASSERGPNNEQFF. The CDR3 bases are TGTGCCAGCAGTGAAAGGGGTCCCAACAATGAGCAGTTCTTC.